The subject of this entry is one TCR beta chain. Its target is unknown. The PCR contained 60 Vbeta and 13 Jbeta primers. Profiling relied on immunoSEQ multiplex PCR, and the TCRdb table lists in-frame clones only, not all of them. The sample shows about 170,000 clones, roughly 76% of them seen only once. This record belongs to a study of cytomegalovirus exposure and HLA in healthy donors. Broader study findings: Presence/absence analyses assumed roughly uniform sequencing depth across donors. In a later analysis, about 17,000 TCR beta sequences were associated with HLA alleles at 0.05 false discovery rate. One variant, a missense change in DCLRE1C, was linked in a later analysis to TCR beta V- and J-gene trimming.

This receptor was obtained from a male donor in good health and CMV-seronegative. Sequenced input: PBMCs.

Here the CDR3 DNA reads TGCGCCAGCAGCCAACGGGACAGAAACACAGATACGCAGTATTTT. This encodes CASSQRDRNTDTQYF. The V call is TRBV4-1, the J call TRBJ2-3, with TRBD1 matching over 7 bases. The germline V gene encodes CDR1 MGHRA and CDR2 YSYEKL. Germline trimming cut 2 bases from V and 2 bases from J; bases unmatched to any gene: 4. This CDR3 region has 15 residues.